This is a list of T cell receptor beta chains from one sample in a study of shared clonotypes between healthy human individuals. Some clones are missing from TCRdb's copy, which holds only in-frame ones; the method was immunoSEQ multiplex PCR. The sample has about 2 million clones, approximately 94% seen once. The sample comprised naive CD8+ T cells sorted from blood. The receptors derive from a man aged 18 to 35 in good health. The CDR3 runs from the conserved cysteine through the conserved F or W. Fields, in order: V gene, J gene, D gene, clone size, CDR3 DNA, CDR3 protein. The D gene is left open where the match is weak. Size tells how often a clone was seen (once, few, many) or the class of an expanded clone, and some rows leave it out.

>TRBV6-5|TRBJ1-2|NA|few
TGTGCCAGCAGTTATTCGCCGGGGGAGGGCTACACCTTC
CASSYSPGEGYTF
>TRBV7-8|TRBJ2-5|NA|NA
TGTGCCAGCAGCCACCAAGAGACCCAGTACTTC
CASSHQETQYF
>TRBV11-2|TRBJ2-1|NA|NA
TGTGCCAGCAGCTTCGAAGCCAGCTCCTACAATGAGCAGTTCTTC
CASSFEASSYNEQFF
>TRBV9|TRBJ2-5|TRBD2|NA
TGTGCCAGCAGCACCAGACTAGCGGGGCCCGGGGAGACCCAGTACTTC
CASSTRLAGPGETQYF
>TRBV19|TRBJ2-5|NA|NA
TGTGCCAGTAGTATAGGGGGGACGTCTGGAGAGACCCAGTACTTC
CASSIGGTSGETQYF
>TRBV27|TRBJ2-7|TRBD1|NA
TGTGCCAGCAGTGTAGGGGGCGACGAGCAGTACTTC
CASSVGGDEQYF
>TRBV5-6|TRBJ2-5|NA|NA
TGTGCCAGCAGCTGGGGATCCCAAGAGACCCAGTACTTC
CASSWGSQETQYF
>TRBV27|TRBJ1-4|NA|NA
TGTGCCAGCAGTTTAGGGGGTCAGGGGGAAAAACTGTTTTTT
CASSLGGQGEKLFF
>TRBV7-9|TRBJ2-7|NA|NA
TGTGCCAGCATCGGGCCGGTTGACGGCTCCTACGAGCAGTACTTC
CASIGPVDGSYEQYF
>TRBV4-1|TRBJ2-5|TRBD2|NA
TGCGCCAGCAGCCAGAGCGGGAGGGAGCAAGAGACCCAGTACTTC
CASSQSGREQETQYF
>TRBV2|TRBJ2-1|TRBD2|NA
TGTGCCGTCAGCGGGGGGCATTACAATGAGCAGTTCTTC
CAVSGGHYNEQFF
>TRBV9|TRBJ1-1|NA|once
TGTGCCAGCAGCGACGGGGCGACTGAAGCTTTCTTT
CASSDGATEAFF
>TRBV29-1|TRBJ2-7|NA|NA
TGCAGCGTTGAGTATGATGACTACGAGCAGTACTTC
CSVEYDDYEQYF
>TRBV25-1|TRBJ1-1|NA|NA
TGTGCCAGCAGTGAATTCACTGAAGCTTTCTTT
CASSEFTEAFF